These T cell receptor beta chains were read from a single sample in a study of T-cell reconstitution after alpha-beta-depleted transplantation in children. TCRdb independently ran MiXCR on the PCR reads; one entry per CDR3 protein. The sample holds over 150,000 distinct CDR3 sequences, about 6.4% seen once. The starting material was PBMCs from the stem cell graft donor, obtained from the stem cell graft. Receptors were obtained from a human donor who donated a stem cell graft to a child with Wiskott-Aldrich syndrome. CDR3s include the opening cysteine and the closing phenylalanine or tryptophan.

J,V,length,CDR3
TRBJ2-3,TRBV5-1,15,CASSPDAGGADTQYF
TRBJ2-5,TRBV6-1,14,CASRQTDVQETQYF
TRBJ1-2,TRBV6-1,13,CASLSPANYGYTF
TRBJ2-1,TRBV4-3,16,CASSQDLRRGMNEQFF
TRBJ2-1,TRBV6-1,16,CASSQQGSAIYNEQFF
TRBJ1-6,TRBV20-1,12,CSASDQGEALHF
TRBJ2-7,TRBV7-2,15,CASSLEAAAIYEQYF
TRBJ2-3,TRBV7-9,16,CASSLRDGASTDTQYF
TRBJ1-2,TRBV6-5,13,CASRDPTNYGYTF
TRBJ1-3,TRBV6-1,17,CASRLDYGGPSGNTIYF
TRBJ1-1,TRBV5-1,13,CASGGNLNTEAFF
TRBJ1-1,TRBV6-1,14,CASRTAGWATEAFF
TRBJ1-1,TRBV15,15,CATSPFRDPTSEAFF
TRBJ2-3,TRBV20-1,13,CSALRQLTDTQYF
TRBJ2-1,TRBV24-1,18,CATSDARRGRNSYNEQFF
TRBJ2-7,TRBV19,15,CASSIVGLTLDGQYF
TRBJ1-6,TRBV4-1,15,CASSQENRDLAPLHF
TRBJ2-7,TRBV5-1,14,CASSFWAGDDEQYF
TRBJ2-3,TRBV10-3,16,CAISDKAFRGEDTQYF
TRBJ2-1,TRBV7-8,15,CASSLQQAQVNEQFF
TRBJ2-7,TRBV9,13,CASSGRDYYEQYF
TRBJ2-5,TRBV12-5,15,CASGLGTGSVKTQYF
TRBJ1-2,TRBV4-1,15,CASSQELTVGYGYTF
TRBJ2-1,TRBV29-1,10,CSGNYNEQFF
TRBJ2-3,TRBV6-5,14,CASSYQLARDTQYF
TRBJ1-6,TRBV6-5,14,CASSSTGHNSPLHF
TRBJ2-7,TRBV12-3/TRBV12-4,15,CASRGTGTPSYEQYF
TRBJ1-4,TRBV6-5,14,CASSPVGESEKLFF
TRBJ2-1,TRBV9,14,CASSSLGSYNEQFF
TRBJ2-1,TRBV5-1,21,CASSLRGTGTGPGTSGNEQFF
TRBJ2-4,TRBV20-1,13,CSVTGDNKNIQYF
TRBJ2-5,TRBV20-1,13,CSATRQGRETQYF
TRBJ2-7,TRBV5-1,15,CASSGGTGPSYEQYF
TRBJ2-2,TRBV18,17,CASSPSMTGVDTGELFF
TRBJ1-4,TRBV13,18,CASSLGQGQGSTNEKLFF
TRBJ1-5,TRBV20-1,16,CSARDIFSGGLQPQHF
TRBJ2-1,TRBV18,12,CASSPFMGEQFF
TRBJ1-2,TRBV12-3/TRBV12-4,14,CASSFGGFYYGYTF
TRBJ2-6,TRBV5-1,22,CASSSPPGQGVRYRSGANVLTF
TRBJ2-7,TRBV29-1,14,CSVSGQGVKNEQYF
TRBJ1-5,TRBV6-1,13,CASSGTLNQPQHF
TRBJ2-1,TRBV20-1,12,CSALGLINEQFF
TRBJ1-1,TRBV30,12,CACRDANTEAFF
TRBJ2-6,TRBV6-2/TRBV6-3,15,CASSLQGAGANVLTF
TRBJ2-7,TRBV5-1,16,CASSLVAAGSSYEQYF